This TCR beta chain was observed in a study of T-cell reconstitution after alpha-beta-depleted transplantation in children. Deletions cut 1 base from V and 2 bases from J, with 10 bases between. Germline-derived CDR1 and CDR2 are SGHKS and YYEKEE (reference sequence). The CDR3 has 14 amino acids. Study observations and caveats: T-cell numbers and diversity, one year after transplant, stemmed largely from T cells that were newly produced. Certain patients had high TCRbeta diversity at day 60, and it came from recipient T cells and thymic progenitors that survived. Reports say that about two months after transplant, the alpha-beta T cells came out of several hundred graft clones that had expanded.

This clonotype was counted ten times or more. The antigen remains undetermined. Researchers prepared the TCRbeta library using unique molecular identifiers, the study reports. TCRdb recomputed calls from the PCR reads with MiXCR, one row per CDR3 protein. The sample has 200,000 or so distinct CDR3 sequences, 5% to 6.5% seen once. The source material was PBMCs, sampled before TCRalphabeta/CD19-depleted stem cell transplant. This TCR came from a girl under three years old with combined immunodeficiency, due to receive a stem cell transplant. The rearrangement uses TRBV5-5 and TRBJ2-7; a possible D gene is TRBD1 (6 bases). In nucleotides, the CDR3 is TGTGCCAGCAGCTTGACAGGGCCCGCCTACGAGCAGTACTTC. Its protein product is CASSLTGPAYEQYF.